A selection of T cell receptor beta chains follows, all from one sample in a study of cytotoxic CD8 clonotypes in ibrutinib-treated CLL. The table came from immunoSEQ multiplex PCR; TCRdb's copy has only in-frame clones and leaves some out. This sample has 40,000 to 55,000 clones; around four fifths occur once, and the top ten carry 20%. The material was PBMCs, obtained after 24 months of ibrutinib treatment. Source of these receptors: a human donor with chronic lymphocytic leukemia. The CDR3 runs from the conserved cysteine through the conserved F or W. Fields, in order: CDR3 DNA, CDR3 protein, D gene, J gene, V gene, clone size. D genes are given only for firm matches. Some rows mark clone size as missing; the rest say once, few, many or name a class of expanded clone.

DNA: TGCGCCAGCAGCCAGAGACAGAAGAACACTGAAGCTTTCTTT; CDR3: CASSQRQKNTEAFF; D: -; J: TRBJ1-1; V: TRBV4-3; size: -
DNA: TGTGCCAGCGGTTCGAGCTCCTACAATGAGCAGTTCTTC; CDR3: CASGSSSYNEQFF; D: -; J: TRBJ2-1; V: TRBV11-3; size: -
DNA: TGTGCCAGCAGTCTCGGACAAGCCTACAATGAGCAGTTCTTC; CDR3: CASSLGQAYNEQFF; D: -; J: TRBJ2-1; V: TRBV7-2; size: -
DNA: TGTGCCAGCCCGACAGGGCCTGGAAACACCATATATTTT; CDR3: CASPTGPGNTIYF; D: -; J: TRBJ1-3; V: TRBV21-1; size: few
DNA: TGTGCCAGTAGGGCCGGGGGGAACACTGAAGCTTTCTTT; CDR3: CASRAGGNTEAFF; D: -; J: TRBJ1-1; V: TRBV19; size: -
DNA: TGCAGCGTTAGCCCACACCCTTCTGGAAACACCATATATTTT; CDR3: CSVSPHPSGNTIYF; D: -; J: TRBJ1-3; V: TRBV29-1; size: -
DNA: TGTGCCACCAGCAGAGATAGGACGGATAATGAAAAACTGTTTTTT; CDR3: CATSRDRTDNEKLFF; D: -; J: TRBJ1-4; V: TRBV15; size: once
DNA: TGTGCCAGCACCACCGTGGTTGGTACGGGGGAGCAGTACTTC; CDR3: CASTTVVGTGEQYF; D: -; J: TRBJ2-7; V: TRBV11-2; size: few
DNA: TGTGCCAGCAGCTTGGGACAGGACATATCGACCATATATTTT; CDR3: CASSLGQDISTIYF; D: -; J: TRBJ1-3; V: TRBV5-5; size: -
DNA: TGTGCCAGTAGTACCCAAATCCGACCTAGCACAGATACGCAGTATTTT; CDR3: CASSTQIRPSTDTQYF; D: -; J: TRBJ2-3; V: TRBV19; size: once
DNA: TGCGCCAGCAGCCAAGGGGCCCGGTCCTACGAGCAGTACTTC; CDR3: CASSQGARSYEQYF; D: -; J: TRBJ2-7; V: TRBV4-3; size: -
DNA: TGTGCCTGGAGCATAGGGGGCTACACTGAAGCTTTCTTT; CDR3: CAWSIGGYTEAFF; D: TRBD1; J: TRBJ1-1; V: TRBV30; size: few
DNA: TGCAGCGTTGTGGGACCTACTAGCGGGAGAACAGATACGCAGTATTTT; CDR3: CSVVGPTSGRTDTQYF; D: TRBD2; J: TRBJ2-3; V: TRBV29-1; size: -
DNA: TGTGCCAGCAGTTATGACCCTAACTATGGCTACACCTTC; CDR3: CASSYDPNYGYTF; D: -; J: TRBJ1-2; V: TRBV6-5; size: few
DNA: TGTGCCAGCAGCCTCGGGACTAGCGGGGATCAAGAGACCCAGTACTTC; CDR3: CASSLGTSGDQETQYF; D: TRBD2; J: TRBJ2-5; V: TRBV7-8; size: -
DNA: TGTGCCAGCAGTCATGGACAGGGGGCCTCAGATACGCAGTATTTT; CDR3: CASSHGQGASDTQYF; D: TRBD1; J: TRBJ2-3; V: TRBV6-6; size: -
DNA: TGTGCCAGCAGTGAAGCGGGGACAGCTCCCTACAATGAGCAGTTCTTC; CDR3: CASSEAGTAPYNEQFF; D: TRBD1; J: TRBJ2-1; V: TRBV6-1; size: -
DNA: TGTGCCAGCAGAGAACGAGGGAGAGTGAACAATGAGCAGTTCTTC; CDR3: CASRERGRVNNEQFF; D: -; J: TRBJ2-1; V: TRBV6-1; size: -
DNA: TGTGCCAGCAGCCCCCCCGGGACAGGGGCGTACGAGCAGTACTTC; CDR3: CASSPPGTGAYEQYF; D: TRBD1; J: TRBJ2-7; V: TRBV7-9; size: -
DNA: TGTGCCAGCAGCCCAGGGGGCGCGAACACCGGGGAGCTGTTTTTT; CDR3: CASSPGGANTGELFF; D: TRBD1; J: TRBJ2-2; V: TRBV28; size: -
DNA: TGCGCCAGCAGCCAGGGGGAAACCGGGACAGAGGACATTCAGTACTTC; CDR3: CASSQGETGTEDIQYF; D: TRBD1; J: TRBJ2-4; V: TRBV4-1; size: -
DNA: TGTGCCAGCAGCCAACAGAGTAACACCGGGGAGCTGTTTTTT; CDR3: CASSQQSNTGELFF; D: -; J: TRBJ2-2; V: TRBV4-2; size: -